This entry concerns a single T cell receptor (beta chain). What it binds is not known. Reverse transcribed after extraction, RNA yielded cDNA as the sequencing template. Some clones are missing from TCRdb's copy, which holds only in-frame ones; the method was immunoSEQ multiplex PCR. In the table there are approximately 100,000 clones, 70% to 90% of which are singletons. This entry belongs to a study of CD8+ T cells in alopecia areata. Treatment: oral pan-JAK inhibitor, 5-10 mg twice daily. Specimens obtained from alopecia areata patients comprised lesional scalp punch biopsies and peripheral blood. PBMC-derived CD4+ and CD8+ T cells were sorted. The CDR3 contains 14 residues. With 5 bases clipped from V and 2 bases from J, the junction kept 6 bases outside the gene matches. Germline CDR1 and CDR2: SEHNR and FQNEAQ (reference sequence). Study results and limitations: For patients receiving tofacitinib, scalp clonality and expanded CD8+ clones among the top 100 significantly decreased. Scalp lesions, especially in alopecia totalis/universalis, had higher clonality than normal scalp.

The sequenced sample was CD8+ T cells sorted from blood, obtained at week 34, from a patient treated with tofacitinib. This clonotype was sampled from a human donor with alopecia areata. The chain carries TRBV7-9 and TRBJ2-7; 7 bases match TRBD1. In DNA, the CDR3 is TGTGCCAGCAGCGCCAGACAGGGAGCCTACGAGCAGTACTTC. Amino acids: CASSARQGAYEQYF.